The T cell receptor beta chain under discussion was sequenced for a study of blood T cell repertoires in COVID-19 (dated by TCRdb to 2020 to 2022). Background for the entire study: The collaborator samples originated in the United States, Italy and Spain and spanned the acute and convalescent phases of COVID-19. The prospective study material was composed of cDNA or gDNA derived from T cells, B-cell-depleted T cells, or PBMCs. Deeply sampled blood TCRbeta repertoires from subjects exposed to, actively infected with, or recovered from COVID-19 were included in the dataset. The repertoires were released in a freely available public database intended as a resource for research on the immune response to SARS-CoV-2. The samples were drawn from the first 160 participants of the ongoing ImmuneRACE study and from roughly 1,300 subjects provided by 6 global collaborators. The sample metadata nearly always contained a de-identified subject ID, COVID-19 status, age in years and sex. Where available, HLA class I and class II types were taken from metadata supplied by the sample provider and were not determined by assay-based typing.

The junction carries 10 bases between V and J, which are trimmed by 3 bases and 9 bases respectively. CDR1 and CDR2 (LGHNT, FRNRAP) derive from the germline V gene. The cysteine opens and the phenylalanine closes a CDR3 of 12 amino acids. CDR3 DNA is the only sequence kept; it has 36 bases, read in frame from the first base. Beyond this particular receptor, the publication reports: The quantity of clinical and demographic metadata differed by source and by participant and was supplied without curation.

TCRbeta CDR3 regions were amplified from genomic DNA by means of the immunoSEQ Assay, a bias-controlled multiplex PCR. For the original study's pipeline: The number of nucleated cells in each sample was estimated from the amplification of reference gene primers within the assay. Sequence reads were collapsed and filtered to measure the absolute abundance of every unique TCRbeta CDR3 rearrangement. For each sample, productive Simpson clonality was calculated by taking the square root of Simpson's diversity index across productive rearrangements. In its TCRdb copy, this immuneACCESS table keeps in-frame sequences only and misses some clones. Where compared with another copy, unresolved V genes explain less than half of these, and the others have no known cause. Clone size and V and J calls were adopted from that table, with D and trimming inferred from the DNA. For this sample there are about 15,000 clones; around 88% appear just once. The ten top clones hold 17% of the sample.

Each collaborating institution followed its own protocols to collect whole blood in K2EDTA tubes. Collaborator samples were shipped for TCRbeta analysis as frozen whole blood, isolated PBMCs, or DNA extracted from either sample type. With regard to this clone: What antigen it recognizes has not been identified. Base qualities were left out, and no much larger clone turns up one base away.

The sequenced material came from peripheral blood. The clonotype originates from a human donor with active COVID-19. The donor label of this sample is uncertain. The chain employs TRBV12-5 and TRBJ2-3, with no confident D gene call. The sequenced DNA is TGTGCTAGTGGTTTAACCCCCCGGACGCAGTATTTT. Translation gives CASGLTPRTQYF.